The T cell receptor (beta chain) under discussion was sequenced for a study of blood T cell repertoires in COVID-19 (dated by TCRdb to about 2020). In the study overall: Samples covering the acute and convalescent phases of COVID-19 were provided by collaborators in the United States, Italy and Spain. The samples were drawn from the first 160 participants of the ongoing ImmuneRACE study and from some 1,300 subjects provided by 6 global collaborators. Nearly every sample came with metadata listing a de-identified subject ID, COVID-19 status, age in years and sex. Subjects who had been exposed to COVID-19, were actively infected with it, or had recovered from it provided the deeply sampled blood TCRbeta repertoires that made up the dataset. The repertoires were made available in a free public database intended to serve as a resource for research on the immune response to SARS-CoV-2. Where HLA class I and class II types were available, the types were taken from metadata supplied by the sample provider, not from assay-based typing. The material from the prospective study consisted of cDNA or gDNA derived from T cells, B-cell-depleted T cells, or PBMCs. Points the paper makes about the study in general: The quantity of clinical and demographic metadata differed by source and by participant and was supplied without curation.

Each collaborating institution followed its own protocols to collect whole blood in K2EDTA tubes. Collaborator samples were shipped for TCRbeta analysis as frozen whole blood, isolated PBMCs, or DNA extracted from either sample type. TCRbeta CDR3 regions were amplified from genomic DNA using the immunoSEQ Assay, a bias-controlled multiplex PCR. Turning to the authors' computational methods: Within the assay, amplification of reference gene primers was used to estimate how many nucleated cells each sample contained. To quantify the absolute abundance of each unique TCRbeta CDR3 rearrangement, sequence reads were collapsed and filtered. For each sample, productive Simpson clonality was calculated as the square root of Simpson's diversity index across productive rearrangements. This is the immuneACCESS table as TCRdb keeps it, with only in-frame sequences that have V and J called. A part of the clones is gone; compared with another copy, unresolved V genes explain less than half, and the rest is unexplained. V, J and clone size were drawn from that table, and D and trimming were deduced from the DNA. The sample contains 70,000 to 90,000 clones, 86% of them found a single time. 8% of the sample rests with the top ten.

Germline trimming amounts to 7 bases on V and 0 bases on J, with 8 as the count of junction bases outside the gene matches. From the germline V gene, CDR1 is WSHSY and CDR2 is SAAADI. From its cysteine to its phenylalanine, the CDR3 spans 17 amino acids. The entry retains the CDR3 DNA only, 51 bases that are in frame from base 1. A note on this clone: It has no known antigen specificity. Base qualities are not recorded, but no much larger clone differs from it by a single base.

The TCR was taken from a man aged 50-59 years with active COVID-19. Sequenced material: peripheral blood. This receptor chain uses TRBV10-2 and TRBJ2-7, and 14 bases in between align with TRBD2. The nucleotides are TGCGCCAGCACCGCCGGGACTAGCGGGAGAAACTCCTACGAGCAGTACTTC. This encodes CASTAGTSGRNSYEQYF.